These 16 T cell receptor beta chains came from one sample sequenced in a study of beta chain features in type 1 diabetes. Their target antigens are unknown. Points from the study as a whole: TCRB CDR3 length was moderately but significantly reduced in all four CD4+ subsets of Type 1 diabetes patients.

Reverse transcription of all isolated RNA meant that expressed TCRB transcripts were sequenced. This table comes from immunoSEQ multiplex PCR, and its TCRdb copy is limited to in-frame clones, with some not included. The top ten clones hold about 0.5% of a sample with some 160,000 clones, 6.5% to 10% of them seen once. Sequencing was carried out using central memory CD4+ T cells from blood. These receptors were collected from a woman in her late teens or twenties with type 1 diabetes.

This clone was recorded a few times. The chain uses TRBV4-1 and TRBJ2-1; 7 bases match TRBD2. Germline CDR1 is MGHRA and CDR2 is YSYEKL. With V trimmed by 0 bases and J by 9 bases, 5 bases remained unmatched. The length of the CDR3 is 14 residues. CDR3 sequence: CASSQEGGLFEQFF. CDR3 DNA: TGCGCCAGCAGCCAAGAGGGGGGGTTGTTTGAGCAGTTCTTC.

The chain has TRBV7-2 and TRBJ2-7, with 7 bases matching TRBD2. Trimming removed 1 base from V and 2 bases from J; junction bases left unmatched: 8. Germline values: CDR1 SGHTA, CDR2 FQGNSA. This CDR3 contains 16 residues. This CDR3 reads CASSLVVTGGPYEQYF. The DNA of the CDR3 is TGTGCCAGCAGCTTAGTAGTTACGGGGGGACCCTACGAGCAGTACTTC.

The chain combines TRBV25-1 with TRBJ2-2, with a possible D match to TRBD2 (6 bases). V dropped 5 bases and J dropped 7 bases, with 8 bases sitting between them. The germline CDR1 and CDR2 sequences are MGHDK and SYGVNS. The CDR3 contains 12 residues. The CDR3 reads CASSLEGGELFF. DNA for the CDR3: TGTGCCAGCAGTCTGGAGGGCGGGGAGCTGTTTTTT.

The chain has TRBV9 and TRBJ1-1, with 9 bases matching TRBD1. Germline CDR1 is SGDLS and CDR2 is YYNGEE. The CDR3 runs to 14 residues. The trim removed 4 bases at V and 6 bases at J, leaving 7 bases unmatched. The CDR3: CASSPGTGRSEAFF. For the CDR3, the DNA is TGTGCCAGCAGCCCGGGGACAGGGAGATCTGAAGCTTTCTTT.

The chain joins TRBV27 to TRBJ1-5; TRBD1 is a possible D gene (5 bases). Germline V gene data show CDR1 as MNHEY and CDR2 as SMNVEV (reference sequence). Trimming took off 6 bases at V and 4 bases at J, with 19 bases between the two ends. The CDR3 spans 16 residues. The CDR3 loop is CASRTGGTAKNQPQHF. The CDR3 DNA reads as TGTGCCAGCAGGACGGGCGGGACCGCCAAAAATCAGCCCCAGCATTTT.

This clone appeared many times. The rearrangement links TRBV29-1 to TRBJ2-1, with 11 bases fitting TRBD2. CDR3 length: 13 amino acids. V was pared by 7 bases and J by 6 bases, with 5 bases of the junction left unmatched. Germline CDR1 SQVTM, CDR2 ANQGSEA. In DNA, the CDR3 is TGCAGCGGCGGGACTAGCGGCCTCAATGAGCAGTTCTTC. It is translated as CSGGTSGLNEQFF.

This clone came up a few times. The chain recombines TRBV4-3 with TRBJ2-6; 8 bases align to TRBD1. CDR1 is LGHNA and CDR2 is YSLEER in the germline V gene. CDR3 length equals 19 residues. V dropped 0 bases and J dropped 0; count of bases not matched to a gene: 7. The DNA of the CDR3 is TGCGCCAGCAGCCAAGATCCCGGGACAGGATTCTCTGGGGCCAACGTCCTGACTTTC. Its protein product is CASSQDPGTGFSGANVLTF.

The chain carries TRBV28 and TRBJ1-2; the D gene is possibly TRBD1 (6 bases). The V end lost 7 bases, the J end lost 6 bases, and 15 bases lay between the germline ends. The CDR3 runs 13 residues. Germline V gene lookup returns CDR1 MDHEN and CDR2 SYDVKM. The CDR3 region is CASTPQQGHGYTF. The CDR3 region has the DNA TGTGCCAGCACGCCACAACAGGGACATGGCTACACCTTC.

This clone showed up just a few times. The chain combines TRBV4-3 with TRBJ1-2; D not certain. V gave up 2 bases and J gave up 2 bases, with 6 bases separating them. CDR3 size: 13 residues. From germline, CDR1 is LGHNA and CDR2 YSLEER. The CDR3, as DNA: TGCGCCAGCAGCCAAACCGGGAACTATGGCTACACCTTC. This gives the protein CASSQTGNYGYTF.

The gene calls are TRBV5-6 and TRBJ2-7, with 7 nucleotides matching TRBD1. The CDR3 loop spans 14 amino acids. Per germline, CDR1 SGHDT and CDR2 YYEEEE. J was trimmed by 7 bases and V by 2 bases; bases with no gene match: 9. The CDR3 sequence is CASSLEQGNGEQYF. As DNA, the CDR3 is TGTGCCAGCAGCTTAGAACAGGGGAATGGGGAGCAGTACTTC.

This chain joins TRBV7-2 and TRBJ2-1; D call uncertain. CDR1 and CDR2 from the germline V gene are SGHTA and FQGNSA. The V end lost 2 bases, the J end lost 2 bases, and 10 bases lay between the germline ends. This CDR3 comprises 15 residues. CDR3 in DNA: TGTGCCAGCAGCTTAACCGAAGCCACCTACAATGAGCAGTTCTTC. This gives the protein CASSLTEATYNEQFF.

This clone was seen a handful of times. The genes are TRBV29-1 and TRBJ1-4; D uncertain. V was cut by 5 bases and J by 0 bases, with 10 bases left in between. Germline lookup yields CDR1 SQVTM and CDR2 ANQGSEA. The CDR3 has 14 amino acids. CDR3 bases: TGCAGCGTTACCCCCCAGACAACTAATGAAAAACTGTTTTTT. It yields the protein CSVTPQTTNEKLFF.

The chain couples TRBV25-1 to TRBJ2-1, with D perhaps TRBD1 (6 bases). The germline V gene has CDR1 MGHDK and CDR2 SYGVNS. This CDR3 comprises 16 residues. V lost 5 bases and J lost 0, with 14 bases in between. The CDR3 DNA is TGTGCCAGCAGTTTATATGGACAGAGCTCCTACAATGAGCAGTTCTTC. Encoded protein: CASSLYGQSSYNEQFF.

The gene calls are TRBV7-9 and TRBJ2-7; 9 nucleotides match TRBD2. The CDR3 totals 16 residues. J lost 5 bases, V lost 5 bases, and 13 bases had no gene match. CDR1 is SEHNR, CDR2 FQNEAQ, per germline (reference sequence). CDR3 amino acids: CASSPRYAGGYNEQYF. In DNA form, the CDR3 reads TGTGCCAGCAGCCCACGGTATGCGGGGGGGTACAACGAGCAGTACTTC.

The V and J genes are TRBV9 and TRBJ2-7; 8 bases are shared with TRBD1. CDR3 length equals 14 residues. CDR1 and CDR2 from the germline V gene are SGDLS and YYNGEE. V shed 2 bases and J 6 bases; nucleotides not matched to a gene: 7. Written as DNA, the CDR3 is TGTGCCAGCAGCGTCATGGACAGGGTCGGCGAGCAGTACTTC. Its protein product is CASSVMDRVGEQYF.

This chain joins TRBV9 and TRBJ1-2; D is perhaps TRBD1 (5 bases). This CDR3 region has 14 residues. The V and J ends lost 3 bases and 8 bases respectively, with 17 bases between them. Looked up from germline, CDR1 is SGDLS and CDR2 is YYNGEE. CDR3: CASSAHAGELGYTF. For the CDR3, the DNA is TGTGCCAGCAGCGCCCACGCGGGGGAGTTGGGCTACACCTTC.